A selection of T cell receptor beta chains follows, all from one sample in a study of Ad26.COV2.S vaccination and SARS-CoV-2 variants. Clones were sequenced by immunoSEQ multiplex PCR, and TCRdb holds only the in-frame ones, with some missing. The sample contains about 400,000 clones, 83% of which appear only once. The input for sequencing was peripheral blood, taken in a trial of Ad26.COV2.S vaccine versus placebo. The receptor set was obtained from a person between 18 and 59 years old who received the Ad26.COV2.S COVID-19 vaccine or a placebo. CDR3s leave out the opening cysteine and the closing phenylalanine or tryptophan.

TRBV12-5	ASGLGGSSGNTIY
TRBV4-2	ASSQGTGTGDNWEQY
TRBV5-4	ASSLSAGGTEAF
TRBV7-3	ASSPRTSGLTDTQY
TRBV2	ASRRDRLSDQPQH
TRBV5-1	ASSSQRELTDTQY
TRBV5-5	ASSRLHRGPNTEAF
TRBV2	ASSVVPDTQY
TRBV24-1	ATSDFRQGGNEQF
TRBV19	ASSAWAGLANEQF
TRBV9	ASSGEERGTGGKDTGELF
TRBV6-6	ASSPLREVGYT
TRBV2	ASSGPSSNYGYT
TRBV19	ASQGARSNQPQH